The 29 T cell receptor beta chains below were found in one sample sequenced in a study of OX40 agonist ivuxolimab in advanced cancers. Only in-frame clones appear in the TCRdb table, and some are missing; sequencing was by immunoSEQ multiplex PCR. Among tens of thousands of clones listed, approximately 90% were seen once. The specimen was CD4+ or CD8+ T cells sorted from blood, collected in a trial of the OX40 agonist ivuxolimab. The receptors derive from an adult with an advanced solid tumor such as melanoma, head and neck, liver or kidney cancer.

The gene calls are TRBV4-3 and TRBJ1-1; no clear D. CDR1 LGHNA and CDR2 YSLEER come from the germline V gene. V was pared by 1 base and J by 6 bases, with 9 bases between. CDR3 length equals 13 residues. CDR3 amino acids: CASSQVVFSEAFF. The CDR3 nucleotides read TGCGCCAGCAGCCAAGTTGTTTTCTCTGAAGCTTTCTTT.

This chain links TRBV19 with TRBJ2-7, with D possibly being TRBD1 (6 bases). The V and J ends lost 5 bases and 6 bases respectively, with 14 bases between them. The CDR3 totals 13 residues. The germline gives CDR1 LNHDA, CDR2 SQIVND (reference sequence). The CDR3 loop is CASSPSWTVEQYF. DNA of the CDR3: TGTGCCAGTAGTCCCTCTTGGACAGTCGAGCAGTACTTC.

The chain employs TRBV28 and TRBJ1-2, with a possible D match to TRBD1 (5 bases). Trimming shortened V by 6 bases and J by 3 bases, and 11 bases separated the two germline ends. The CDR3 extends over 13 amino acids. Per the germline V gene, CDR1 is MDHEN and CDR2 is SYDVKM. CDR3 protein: CASSRGDHYGYTF. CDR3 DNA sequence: TGTGCCAGCAGCCGGGGGGACCACTATGGCTACACCTTC.

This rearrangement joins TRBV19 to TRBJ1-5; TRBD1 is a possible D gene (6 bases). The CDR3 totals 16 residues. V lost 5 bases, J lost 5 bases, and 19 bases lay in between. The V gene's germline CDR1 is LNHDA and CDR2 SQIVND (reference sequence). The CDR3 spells CASSAASGQSHQPQHF. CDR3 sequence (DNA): TGTGCCAGTAGTGCCGCCAGTGGACAGAGTCATCAGCCCCAGCATTTT.

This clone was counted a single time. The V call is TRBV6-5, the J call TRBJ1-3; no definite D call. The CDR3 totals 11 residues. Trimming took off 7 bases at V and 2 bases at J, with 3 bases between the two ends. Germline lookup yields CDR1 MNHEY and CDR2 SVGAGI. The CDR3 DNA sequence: TGTGCCAGCACCGCTGGAAACACCATATATTTT. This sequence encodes CASTAGNTIYF.

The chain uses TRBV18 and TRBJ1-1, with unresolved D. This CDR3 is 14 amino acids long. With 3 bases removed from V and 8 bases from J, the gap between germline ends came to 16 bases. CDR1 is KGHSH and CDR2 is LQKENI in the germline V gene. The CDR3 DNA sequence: TGTGCCAGCTCACCGACGAATAAGTGGGGAGAAGCTTTCTTT. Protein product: CASSPTNKWGEAFF. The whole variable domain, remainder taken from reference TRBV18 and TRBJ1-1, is NAGVMQNPRHLVRRRGQEARLRCSPMKGHSHVYWYRQLPEEGLKFMVYLQKENIIDESGMPKERFSAEFPKEGPSILRIQQVVRGDSAAYFCASSPTNKWGEAFFGQGTRLTVV.

Written as DNA, the CDR3 is TGTGCCAGCAACTCCGGGACTAGCGGGTGGGCCCGCCTCGAGCAGTACTTC. Encoded protein: CASNSGTSGWARLEQYF. The chain links TRBV2 to TRBJ2-7, with 12 bases lining up with TRBD2. CDR3 length: 17 amino acids. Trimming removed 7 bases from V and 6 bases from J; junction bases left unmatched: 16. The germline CDR1 and CDR2 sequences are SNHLY and FYNNEI. The full variable domain, with the rest looked up from reference TRBV2 and TRBJ2-7, is EPEVTQTPSHQVTQMGQEVILRCVPISNHLYFYWYRQILGQKVEFLVSFYNNEISEKSEIFDDQFSVERPDGSNFTLKIRSTKLEDSAMYFCASNSGTSGWARLEQYFGPGTRLTVT.

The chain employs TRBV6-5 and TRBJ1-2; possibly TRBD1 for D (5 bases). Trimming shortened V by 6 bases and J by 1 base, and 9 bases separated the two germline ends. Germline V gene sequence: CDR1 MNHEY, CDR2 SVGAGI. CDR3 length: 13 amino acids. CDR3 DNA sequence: TGTGCCAGCAGCATGACAGATAACTATGGCTACACCTTC. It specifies CASSMTDNYGYTF.

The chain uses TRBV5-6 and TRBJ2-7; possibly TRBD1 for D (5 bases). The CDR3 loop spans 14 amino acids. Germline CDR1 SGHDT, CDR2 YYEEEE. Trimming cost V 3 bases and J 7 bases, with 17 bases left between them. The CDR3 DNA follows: TGTGCCAGCAGCTCGATGACAGTCGTTAGAGAGCAGTACTTC. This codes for CASSSMTVVREQYF.

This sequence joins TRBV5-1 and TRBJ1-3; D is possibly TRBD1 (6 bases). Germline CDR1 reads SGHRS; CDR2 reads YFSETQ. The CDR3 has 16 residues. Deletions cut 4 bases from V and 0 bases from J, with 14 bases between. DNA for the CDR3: TGCGCCAGCAGCACGACAGGAATCTTCTCTGGAAACACCATATATTTT. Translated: CASSTTGIFSGNTIYF.

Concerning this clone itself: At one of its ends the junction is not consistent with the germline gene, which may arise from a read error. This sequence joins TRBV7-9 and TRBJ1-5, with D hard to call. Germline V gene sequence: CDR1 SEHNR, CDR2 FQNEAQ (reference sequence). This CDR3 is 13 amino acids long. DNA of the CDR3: TGTGCCACCAGCCGGGATAGCAATCAGCCCCAGCATTTT. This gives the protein CATSRDSNQPQHF.

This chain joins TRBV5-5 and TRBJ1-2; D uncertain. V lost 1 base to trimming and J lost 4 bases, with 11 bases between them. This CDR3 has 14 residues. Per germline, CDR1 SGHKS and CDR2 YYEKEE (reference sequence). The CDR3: CASSLYGDGYGYTF. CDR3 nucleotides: TGTGCCAGCAGCTTGTACGGGGATGGCTATGGCTACACCTTC.

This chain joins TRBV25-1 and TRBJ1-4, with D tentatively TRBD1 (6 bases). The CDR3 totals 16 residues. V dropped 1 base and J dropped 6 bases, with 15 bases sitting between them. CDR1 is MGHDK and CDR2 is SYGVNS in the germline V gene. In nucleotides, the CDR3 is TGTGCCAGCAGTGAATTAGGGGGGGGCGGAGATGAAAAACTGTTTTTT. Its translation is CASSELGGGGDEKLFF.

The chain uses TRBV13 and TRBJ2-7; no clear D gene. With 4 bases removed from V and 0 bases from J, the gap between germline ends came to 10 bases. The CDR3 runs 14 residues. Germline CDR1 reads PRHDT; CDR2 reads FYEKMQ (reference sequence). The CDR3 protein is CASSSAPSSYEQYF. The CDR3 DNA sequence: TGTGCCAGCAGCTCGGCCCCGAGCTCCTACGAGCAGTACTTC.

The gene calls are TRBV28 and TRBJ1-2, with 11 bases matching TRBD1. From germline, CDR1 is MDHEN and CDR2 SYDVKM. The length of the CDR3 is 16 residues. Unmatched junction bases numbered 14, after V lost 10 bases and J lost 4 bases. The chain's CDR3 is CAIRSTGTGGVYGYTF. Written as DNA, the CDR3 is TGTGCCATAAGATCGACCGGGACAGGGGGAGTCTATGGCTACACCTTC.

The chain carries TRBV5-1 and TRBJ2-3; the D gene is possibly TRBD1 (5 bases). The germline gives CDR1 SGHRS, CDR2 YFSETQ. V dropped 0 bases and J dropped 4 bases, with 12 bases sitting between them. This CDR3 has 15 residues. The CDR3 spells CASSLEDKTSDTQYF. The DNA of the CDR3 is TGCGCCAGCAGCTTGGAGGACAAAACCTCAGATACGCAGTATTTT.

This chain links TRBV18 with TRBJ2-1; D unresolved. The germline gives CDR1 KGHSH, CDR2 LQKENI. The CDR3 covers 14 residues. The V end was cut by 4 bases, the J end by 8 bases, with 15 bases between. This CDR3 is CASSLIIEADEQFF. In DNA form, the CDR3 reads TGTGCCAGCTCACTGATTATCGAGGCGGATGAGCAGTTCTTC.

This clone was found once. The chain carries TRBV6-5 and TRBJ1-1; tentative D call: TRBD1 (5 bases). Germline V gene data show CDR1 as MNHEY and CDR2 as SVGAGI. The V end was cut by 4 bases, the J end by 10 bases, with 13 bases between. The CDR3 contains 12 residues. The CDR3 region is CASSSPGTGAFF. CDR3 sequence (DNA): TGTGCCAGCAGTTCCCCCGGGACGGGAGCTTTCTTT.

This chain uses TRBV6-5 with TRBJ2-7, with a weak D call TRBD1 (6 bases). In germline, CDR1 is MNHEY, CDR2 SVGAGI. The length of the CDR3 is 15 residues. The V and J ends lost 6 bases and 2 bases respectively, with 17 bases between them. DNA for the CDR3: TGTGCCAGCAGCCCGCAGGGGTCCGTACCCTACGAGCAGTACTTC. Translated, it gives CASSPQGSVPYEQYF.

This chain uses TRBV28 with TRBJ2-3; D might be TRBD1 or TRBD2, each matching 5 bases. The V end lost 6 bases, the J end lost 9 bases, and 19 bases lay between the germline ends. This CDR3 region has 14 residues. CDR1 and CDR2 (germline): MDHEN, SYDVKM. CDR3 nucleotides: TGTGCCAGCAGCTTACCCCAGAGGGGTGGCACGCAGTATTTT. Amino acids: CASSLPQRGGTQYF. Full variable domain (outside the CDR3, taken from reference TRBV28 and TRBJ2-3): DVKVTQSSRYLVKRTGEKVFLECVQDMDHENMFWYRQDPGLGLRLIYFSYDVKMKEKGDIPEGYSVSREKKERFSLILESASTNQTSMYLCASSLPQRGGTQYFGPGTRLTVL.

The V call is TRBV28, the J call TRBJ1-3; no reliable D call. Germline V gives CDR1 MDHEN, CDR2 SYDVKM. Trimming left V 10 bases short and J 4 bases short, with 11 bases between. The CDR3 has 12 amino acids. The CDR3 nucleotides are TGTGCCACCTCTGAGTTAGGAAACACCATATATTTT. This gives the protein CATSELGNTIYF.

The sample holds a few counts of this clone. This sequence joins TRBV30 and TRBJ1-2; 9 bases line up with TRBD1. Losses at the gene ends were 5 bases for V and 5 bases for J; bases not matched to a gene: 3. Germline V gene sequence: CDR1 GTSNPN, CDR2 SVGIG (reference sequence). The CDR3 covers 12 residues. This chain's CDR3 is CAWDRGWYGYTF. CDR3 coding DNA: TGTGCCTGGGACAGGGGGTGGTATGGCTACACCTTC.

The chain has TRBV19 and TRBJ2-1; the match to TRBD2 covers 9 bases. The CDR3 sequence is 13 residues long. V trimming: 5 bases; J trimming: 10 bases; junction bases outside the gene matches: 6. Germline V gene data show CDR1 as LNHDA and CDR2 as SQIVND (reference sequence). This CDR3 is CASSLLAGKEQFF. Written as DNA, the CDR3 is TGTGCCAGTAGTTTGCTAGCGGGAAAAGAGCAGTTCTTC.

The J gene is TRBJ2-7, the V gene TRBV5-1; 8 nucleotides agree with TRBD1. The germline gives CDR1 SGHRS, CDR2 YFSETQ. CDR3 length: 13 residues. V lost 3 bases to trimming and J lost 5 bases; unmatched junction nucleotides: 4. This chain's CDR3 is CASSSGQGDEQYF. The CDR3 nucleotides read TGCGCCAGCAGCTCTGGACAGGGCGACGAGCAGTACTTC.

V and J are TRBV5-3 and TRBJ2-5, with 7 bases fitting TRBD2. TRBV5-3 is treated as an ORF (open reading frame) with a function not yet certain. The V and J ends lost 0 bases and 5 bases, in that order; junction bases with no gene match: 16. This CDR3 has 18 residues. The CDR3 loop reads CARSLVYFGEGRLETQYF. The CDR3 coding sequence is TGTGCCAGAAGCTTGGTCTACTTCGGGGAGGGGAGGTTGGAGACCCAGTACTTC.

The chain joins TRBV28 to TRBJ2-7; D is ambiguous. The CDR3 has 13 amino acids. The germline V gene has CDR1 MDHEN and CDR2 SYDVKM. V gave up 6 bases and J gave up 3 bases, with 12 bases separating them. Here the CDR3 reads CASSHGPFYEQYF. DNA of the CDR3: TGTGCCAGCAGCCACGGCCCATTCTACGAGCAGTACTTC.

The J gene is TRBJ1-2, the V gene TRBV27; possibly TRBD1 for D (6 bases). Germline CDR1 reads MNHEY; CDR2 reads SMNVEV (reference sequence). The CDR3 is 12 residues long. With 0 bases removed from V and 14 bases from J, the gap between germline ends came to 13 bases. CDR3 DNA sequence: TGTGCCAGCAGTTTATCCCGGACAGTTCTAACCTTC. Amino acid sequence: CASSLSRTVLTF.

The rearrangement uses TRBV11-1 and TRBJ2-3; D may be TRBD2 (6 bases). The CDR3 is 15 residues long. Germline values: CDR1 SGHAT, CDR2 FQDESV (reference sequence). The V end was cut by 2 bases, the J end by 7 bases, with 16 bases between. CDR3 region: CASSLRPGGDNTQYF. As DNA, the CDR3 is TGTGCCAGCAGCTTAAGGCCGGGCGGGGATAATACGCAGTATTTT. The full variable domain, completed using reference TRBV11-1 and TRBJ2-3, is EAEVAQSPRYKITEKSQAVAFWCDPISGHATLYWYRQILGQGPELLVQFQDESVVDDSQLPKDRFSAERLKGVDSTLKIQPAELGDSAMYLCASSLRPGGDNTQYFGPGTRLTVL.

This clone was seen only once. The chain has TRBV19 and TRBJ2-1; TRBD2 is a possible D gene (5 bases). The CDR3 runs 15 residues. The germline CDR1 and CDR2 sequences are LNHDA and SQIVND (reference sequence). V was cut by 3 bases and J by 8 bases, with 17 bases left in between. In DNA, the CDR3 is TGTGCCAGTAGTATGGTGGGAGAGGGCTCGGATGAGCAGTTCTTC. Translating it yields CASSMVGEGSDEQFF.